Listed below are T cell receptor beta chains from one sample, sequenced in a study of blood T cell repertoires in COVID-19. TCRdb's table, derived via immunoSEQ multiplex PCR, lists solely in-frame clones and lacks some. Of some 460,000 clones listed, about 89% were seen once; the top ten hold roughly 4%. Sequenced: peripheral blood. These receptors were collected from a woman in her twenties or thirties with acute or convalescent COVID-19. Both conserved end residues are part of each CDR3.

V gene	J gene	CDR3 protein
TRBV28	TRBJ1-2	CASGGASYGYTF
TRBV4-1	TRBJ1-1	CASSRRDSLNTEAFF
TRBV7-7	TRBJ2-1	CASSLAPSGGASGNNEQFF
TRBV15	TRBJ2-3	CATSRDMLAGGADTQYF
TRBV28	TRBJ1-5	CASSLEGDSNQPQHF
TRBV9	TRBJ2-5	CASTPTGGWQETQYF
TRBV27	TRBJ1-2	CASSLSSTGYGYTF
TRBV3-1/TRBV3-2	TRBJ2-3	CASSQDRPFRTDTQYF
TRBV4-1	TRBJ2-3	CASSQDAARGGRDTQYF
TRBV27	TRBJ2-5	CASSGDRGGNQETQYF
TRBV7-3	TRBJ1-2	CASSLRATGKFLTF
TRBV5-8	TRBJ1-3	CASSLGGGPYF
TRBV7-9	TRBJ1-2	CASSRDRASGYTF
TRBV20-1	TRBJ1-5	CSASSGTGNQPQHF
TRBV5-4	TRBJ1-6	CASSLGTGRSGNSPLHF
TRBV27	TRBJ2-3	CASSSGLIISTQYF
TRBV3-1/TRBV3-2	TRBJ1-6	CASSYQSDNSPLHF
TRBV6-5	TRBJ2-1	CASSYSRGTQFF
TRBV5-1	TRBJ2-7	CASSLVGGSYEQYF
TRBV3-1/TRBV3-2	TRBJ2-7	CASSQNAAGRQSRSYEQYF
TRBV6-5	TRBJ1-1	CASSQRRGTGAEAFF
TRBV18	TRBJ1-1	CASSLWAGTGGLGKNTEAFF
TRBV5-1	TRBJ2-7	CASSLESPGVNEQYF
TRBV12-3/TRBV12-4	TRBJ1-2	CASSWDRRGGYTF
TRBV6-2/TRBV6-3	TRBJ1-2	CASSSLLSHGYTF
TRBV18	TRBJ1-1	CASSRQGSILVNTEAFF
TRBV4-1	TRBJ2-6	CASSQDTGGSVSGANVLTF
TRBV27	TRBJ2-2	CASKYGGGELFF
TRBV30	TRBJ1-1	CAWSVGAGGAFF
TRBV5-6	TRBJ1-2	CASSPRTHRGNGGYTF
TRBV9	TRBJ2-7	CASSVEGQGNEQYF
TRBV2	TRBJ2-3	CASRTLVGAGVTDTQYF
TRBV11-2	TRBJ2-7	CASSLERGYEQYF
TRBV27	TRBJ2-1	CASSLLGLAGDEQFF
TRBV7-6	TRBJ2-1	CASSPVGTPNEQFF
TRBV4-1	TRBJ1-4	CASSQGGRQEKLFF
TRBV5-1	TRBJ2-5	CASSYGSGYQETQYF
TRBV28	TRBJ1-1	CASRQGLTEAFF
TRBV18	TRBJ2-7	CASSEEISGVGEQYF
TRBV7-6	TRBJ2-2	CASSLGGGFTGELFF
TRBV6-6	TRBJ1-4	CASSNPGTNEKLFF
TRBV9	TRBJ1-2	CASSPSARPSGGYTF
TRBV20-1	TRBJ2-5	CSASPFQETQYF
TRBV11-2	TRBJ1-2	CASTLSGTGHALDGYTF
TRBV5-1	TRBJ2-3	CASIDTGSDTQYF
TRBV6-6	TRBJ1-1	CASSARDRVSDTEAFF
TRBV28	TRBJ1-1	CASRTPGRGGAFF
TRBV28	TRBJ1-2	CASRRRTGGSTRPVNYGYTF
TRBV7-2	TRBJ2-7	CAFAAGPSYEQYF
TRBV12-3/TRBV12-4	TRBJ1-1	CASSFGGNTEAFF
TRBV6-7	TRBJ2-7	CASRRYRVRDVYEQYF
TRBV5-4	TRBJ2-1	CASSGGASSYNEQFF
TRBV2	TRBJ2-2	CASRVFGINTGELFF
TRBV6-2/TRBV6-3	TRBJ2-5	CASSYSLAGVQETQYF
TRBV19	TRBJ1-5	CASSGGGYGNQPQHF
TRBV3-1/TRBV3-2	TRBJ1-3	CASSQVLGRGRGNTIYF
TRBV5-1	TRBJ2-7	CASSLARDRPFGEQYF
TRBV7-2	TRBJ2-7	CASSYILSRGAFSYEQYF